This TCR beta chain was retrieved from a study of control samples from healthy donors and cancer patients. TCRdb keeps only in-frame clones here, not all; method: immunoSEQ multiplex PCR. Of 100,000 to 150,000 clones detected, around 87% appear once; the ten largest clones hold roughly 2.8%. The ends lost 3 bases at V and 9 bases at J; junction bases unmatched: 11. The length of the CDR3 is 16 residues. The V gene's germline CDR1 is KGHSH and CDR2 LQKENI. The sample consisted of blood. This TCR derives from a man between 60 and 75 years old in good health. V gene TRBV18 combines with J gene TRBJ1-6, with 7 bases that match TRBD1. CDR3 bases: TGTGCCAGCTCACCCATACAGGGGCCGGAGGGTTCACCCCTCCACTTT. Residues: CASSPIQGPEGSPLHF.